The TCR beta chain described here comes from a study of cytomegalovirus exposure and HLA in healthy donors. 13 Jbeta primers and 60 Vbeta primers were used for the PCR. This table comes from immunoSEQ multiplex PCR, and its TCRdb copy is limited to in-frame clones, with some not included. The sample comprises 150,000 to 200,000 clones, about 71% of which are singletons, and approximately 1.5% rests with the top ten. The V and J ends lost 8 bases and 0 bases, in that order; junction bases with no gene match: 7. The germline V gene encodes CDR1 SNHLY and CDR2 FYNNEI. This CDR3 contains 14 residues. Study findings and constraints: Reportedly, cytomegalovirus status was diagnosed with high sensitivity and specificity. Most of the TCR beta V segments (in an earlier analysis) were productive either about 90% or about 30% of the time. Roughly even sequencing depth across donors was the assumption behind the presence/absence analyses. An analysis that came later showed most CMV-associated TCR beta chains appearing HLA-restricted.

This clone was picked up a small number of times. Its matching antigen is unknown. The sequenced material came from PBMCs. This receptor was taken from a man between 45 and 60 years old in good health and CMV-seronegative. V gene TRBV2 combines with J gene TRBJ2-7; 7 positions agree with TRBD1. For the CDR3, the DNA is TGTGCCAGCGATCAGGGGGACAGCTCCTACGAGCAGTACTTC. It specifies CASDQGDSSYEQYF.